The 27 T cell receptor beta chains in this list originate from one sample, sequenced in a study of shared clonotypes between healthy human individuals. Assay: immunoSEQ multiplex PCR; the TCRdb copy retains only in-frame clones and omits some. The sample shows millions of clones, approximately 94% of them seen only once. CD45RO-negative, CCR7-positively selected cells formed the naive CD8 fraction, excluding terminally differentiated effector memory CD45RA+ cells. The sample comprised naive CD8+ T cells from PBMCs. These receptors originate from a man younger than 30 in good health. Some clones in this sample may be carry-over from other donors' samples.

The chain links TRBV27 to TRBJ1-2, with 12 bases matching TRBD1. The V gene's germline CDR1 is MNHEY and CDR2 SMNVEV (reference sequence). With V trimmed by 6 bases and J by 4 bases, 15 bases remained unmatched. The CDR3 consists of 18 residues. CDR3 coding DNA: TGTGCCAGCAGCTCCCGGCGGGACAGGGGGCTTGTAGGCTATGGCTACACCTTC. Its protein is CASSSRRDRGLVGYGYTF.

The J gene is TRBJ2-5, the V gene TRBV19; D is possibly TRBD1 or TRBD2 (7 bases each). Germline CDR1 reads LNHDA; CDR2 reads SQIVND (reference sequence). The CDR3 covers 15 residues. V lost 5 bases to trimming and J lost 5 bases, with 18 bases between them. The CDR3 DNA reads TGTGCCAGTAGTTTCGACAGGGAGGGGATGGAGACCCAGTACTTC. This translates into CASSFDREGMETQYF.

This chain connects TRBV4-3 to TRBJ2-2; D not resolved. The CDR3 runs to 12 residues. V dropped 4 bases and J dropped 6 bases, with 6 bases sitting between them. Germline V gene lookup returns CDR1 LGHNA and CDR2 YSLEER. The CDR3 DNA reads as TGCGCCAGCAGCCGACTCTCCGGGGAGCTGTTTTTT. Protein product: CASSRLSGELFF.

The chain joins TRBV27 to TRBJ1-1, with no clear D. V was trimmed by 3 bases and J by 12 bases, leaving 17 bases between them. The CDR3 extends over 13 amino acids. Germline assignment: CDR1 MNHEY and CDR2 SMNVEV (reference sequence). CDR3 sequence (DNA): TGTGCCAGCAGTTTGTCGTCGGAGAGGGATCCTTTCTTT. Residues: CASSLSSERDPFF.

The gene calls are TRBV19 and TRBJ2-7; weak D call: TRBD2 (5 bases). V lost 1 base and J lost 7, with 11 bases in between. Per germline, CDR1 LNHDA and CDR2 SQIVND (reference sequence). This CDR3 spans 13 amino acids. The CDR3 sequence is CASSIVHAGEQYF. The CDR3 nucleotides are TGTGCCAGTAGTATAGTACACGCGGGTGAGCAGTACTTC. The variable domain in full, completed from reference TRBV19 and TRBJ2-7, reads DGGITQSPKYLFRKEGQNVTLSCEQNLNHDAMYWYRQDPGQGLRLIYYSQIVNDFQKGDIAEGYSVSREKKESFPLTVTSAQKNPTAFYLCASSIVHAGEQYFGPGTRLTVT.

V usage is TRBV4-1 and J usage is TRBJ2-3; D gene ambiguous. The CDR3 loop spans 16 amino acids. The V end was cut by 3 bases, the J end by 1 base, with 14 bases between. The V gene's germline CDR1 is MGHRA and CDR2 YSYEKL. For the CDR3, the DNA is TGCGCCAGCAGCCAGGATCCGGTCACAGGCACAGATACGCAGTATTTT. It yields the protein CASSQDPVTGTDTQYF.

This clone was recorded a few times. In DNA, the CDR3 is TGTGCCAGCAGTGATGGGGTGAATGAGCAGTTCTTC. Translation: CASSDGVNEQFF. V gene TRBV2 combines with J gene TRBJ2-1, with D uncertain. Germline loops: CDR1 SNHLY, CDR2 FYNNEI. The CDR3 is 12 residues long. Trimming took 3 bases from V and 7 from J, leaving 7 bases between them.

The CDR3 DNA sequence: TGTGCCAGCAGCCCACGTTACTTTGTGGCCGCCGGGACAGGGGACGGCTACACCTTC. Translated: CASSPRYFVAAGTGDGYTF. The V and J genes are TRBV9 and TRBJ1-2, with TRBD1 matching 10 bases. Germline V gene sequence: CDR1 SGDLS, CDR2 YYNGEE. The CDR3 is made up of 19 amino acids. Trimming took 4 bases from V and 8 from J; bases not matched to a gene: 23.

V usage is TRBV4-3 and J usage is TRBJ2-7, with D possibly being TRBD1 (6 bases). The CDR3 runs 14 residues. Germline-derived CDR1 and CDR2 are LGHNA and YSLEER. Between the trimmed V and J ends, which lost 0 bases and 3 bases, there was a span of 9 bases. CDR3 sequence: CASSQDPGVYEQYF. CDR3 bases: TGCGCCAGCAGCCAAGATCCAGGGGTCTACGAGCAGTACTTC.

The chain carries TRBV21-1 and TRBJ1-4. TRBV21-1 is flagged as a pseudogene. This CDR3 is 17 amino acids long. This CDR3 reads CASSKEVGGLHDEKLFF. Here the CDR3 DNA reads TGTGCCAGCAGCAAAGAAGTGGGGGGGTTACACGATGAAAAACTGTTTTTT.

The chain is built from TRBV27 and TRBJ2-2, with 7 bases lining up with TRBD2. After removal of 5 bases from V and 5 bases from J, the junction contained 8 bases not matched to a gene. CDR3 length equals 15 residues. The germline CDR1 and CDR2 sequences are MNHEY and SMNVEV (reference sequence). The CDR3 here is CASSPGGGRTGELFF. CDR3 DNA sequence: TGTGCCAGCAGTCCTGGCGGGGGAAGGACCGGGGAGCTGTTTTTT.

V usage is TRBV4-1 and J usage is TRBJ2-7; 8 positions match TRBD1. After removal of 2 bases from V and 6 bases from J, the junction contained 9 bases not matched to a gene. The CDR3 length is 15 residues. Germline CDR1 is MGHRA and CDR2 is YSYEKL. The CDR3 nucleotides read TGCGCCAGCAGCCAACCCTGGGCAGGGGGCGGCGAGCAGTACTTC. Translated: CASSQPWAGGGEQYF.

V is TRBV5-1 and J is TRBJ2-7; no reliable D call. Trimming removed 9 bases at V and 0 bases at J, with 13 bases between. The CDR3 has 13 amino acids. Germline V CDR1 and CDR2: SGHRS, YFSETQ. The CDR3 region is CANIRSISYEQYF. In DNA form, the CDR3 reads TGCGCCAACATAAGAAGTATCTCCTACGAGCAGTACTTC. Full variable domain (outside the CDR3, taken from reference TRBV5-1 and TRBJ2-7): KAGVTQTPRYLIKTRGQQVTLSCSPISGHRSVSWYQQTPGQGLQFLFEYFSETQRNKGNFPGRFSGRQFSNSRSEMNVSTLELGDSALYLCANIRSISYEQYFGPGTRLTVT.

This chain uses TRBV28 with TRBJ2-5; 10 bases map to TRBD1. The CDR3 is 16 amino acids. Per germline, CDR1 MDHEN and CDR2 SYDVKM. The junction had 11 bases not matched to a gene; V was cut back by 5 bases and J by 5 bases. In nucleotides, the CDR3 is TGTGCCAGCAGTGCCCTAGGGACAGGGGACTCTGAGACCCAGTACTTC. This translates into CASSALGTGDSETQYF.

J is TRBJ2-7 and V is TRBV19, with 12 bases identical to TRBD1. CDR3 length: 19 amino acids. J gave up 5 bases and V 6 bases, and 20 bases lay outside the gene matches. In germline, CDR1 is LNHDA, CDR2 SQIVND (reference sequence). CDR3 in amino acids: CASSLRLRGLGTGGDEQYF. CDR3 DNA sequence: TGTGCCAGTAGCCTACGGCTAAGGGGATTGGGGACAGGGGGCGACGAGCAGTACTTC.

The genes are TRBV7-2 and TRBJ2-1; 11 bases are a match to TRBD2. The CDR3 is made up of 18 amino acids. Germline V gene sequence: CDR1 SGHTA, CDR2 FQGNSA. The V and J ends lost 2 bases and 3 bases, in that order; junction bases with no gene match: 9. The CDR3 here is CASSLLTSGSAYYNEQFF. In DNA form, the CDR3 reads TGTGCCAGCAGCTTATTAACTAGCGGGAGCGCCTACTACAATGAGCAGTTCTTC.

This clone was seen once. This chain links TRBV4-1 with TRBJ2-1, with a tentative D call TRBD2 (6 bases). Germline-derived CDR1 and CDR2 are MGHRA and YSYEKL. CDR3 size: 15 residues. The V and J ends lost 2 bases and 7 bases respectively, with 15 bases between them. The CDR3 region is CASSQIGRGRNEQFF. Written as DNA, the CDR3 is TGCGCCAGCAGCCAAATAGGTCGGGGGAGGAATGAGCAGTTCTTC.

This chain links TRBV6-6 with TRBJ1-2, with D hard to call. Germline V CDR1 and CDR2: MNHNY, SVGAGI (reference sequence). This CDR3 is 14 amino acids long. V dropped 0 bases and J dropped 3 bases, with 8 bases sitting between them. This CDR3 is CASSYSTWDYGYTF. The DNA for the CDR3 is TGTGCCAGCAGTTACTCGACCTGGGACTATGGCTACACCTTC.

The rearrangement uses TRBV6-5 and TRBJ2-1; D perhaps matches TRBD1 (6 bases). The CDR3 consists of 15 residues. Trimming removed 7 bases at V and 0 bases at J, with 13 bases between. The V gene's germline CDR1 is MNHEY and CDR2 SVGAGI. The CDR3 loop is CASKQGTRSYNEQFF. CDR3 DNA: TGTGCCAGCAAACAGGGAACCCGCTCCTACAATGAGCAGTTCTTC.

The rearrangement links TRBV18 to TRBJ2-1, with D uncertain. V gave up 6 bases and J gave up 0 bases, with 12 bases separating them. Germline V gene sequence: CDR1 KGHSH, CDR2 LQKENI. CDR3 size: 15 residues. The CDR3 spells CASSPDTSSYNEQFF. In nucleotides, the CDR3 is TGTGCCAGCTCGCCCGACACGAGCTCCTACAATGAGCAGTTCTTC.

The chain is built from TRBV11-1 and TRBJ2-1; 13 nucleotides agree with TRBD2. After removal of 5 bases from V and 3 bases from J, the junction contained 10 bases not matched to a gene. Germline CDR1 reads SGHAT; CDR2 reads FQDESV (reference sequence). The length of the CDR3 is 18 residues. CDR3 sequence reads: CASSQYSGLAGVYNEQFF. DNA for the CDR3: TGTGCCAGCAGCCAATACTCCGGACTAGCGGGGGTCTACAATGAGCAGTTCTTC.

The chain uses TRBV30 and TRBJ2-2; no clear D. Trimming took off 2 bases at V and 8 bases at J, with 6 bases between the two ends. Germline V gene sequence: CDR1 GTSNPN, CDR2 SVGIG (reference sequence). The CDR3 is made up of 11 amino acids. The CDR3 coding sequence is TGTGCCTGGAGTACCGGAGGGGAGCTGTTTTTT. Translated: CAWSTGGELFF.

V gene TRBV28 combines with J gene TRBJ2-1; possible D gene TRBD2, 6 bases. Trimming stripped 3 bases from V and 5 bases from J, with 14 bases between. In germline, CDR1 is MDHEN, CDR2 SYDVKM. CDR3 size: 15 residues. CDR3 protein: CASSLSKRVDNEQFF. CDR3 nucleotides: TGTGCCAGCAGTTTGAGCAAGCGGGTGGACAATGAGCAGTTCTTC.

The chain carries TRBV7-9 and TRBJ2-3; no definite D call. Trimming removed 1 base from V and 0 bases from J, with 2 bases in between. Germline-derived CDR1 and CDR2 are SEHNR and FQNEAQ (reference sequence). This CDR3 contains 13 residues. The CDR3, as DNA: TGTGCCAGCAGCTTAGAAAGCACAGATACGCAGTATTTT. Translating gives CASSLESTDTQYF.

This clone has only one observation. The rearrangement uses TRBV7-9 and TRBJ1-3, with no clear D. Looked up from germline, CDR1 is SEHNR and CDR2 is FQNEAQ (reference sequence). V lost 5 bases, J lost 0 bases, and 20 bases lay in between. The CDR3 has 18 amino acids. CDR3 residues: CASSPRPGGLPSGNTIYF. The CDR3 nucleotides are TGTGCCAGCAGCCCCCGGCCTGGCGGGCTTCCCTCTGGAAACACCATATATTTT. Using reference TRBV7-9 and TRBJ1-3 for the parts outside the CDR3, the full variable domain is DTGVSQNPRHKITKRGQNVTFRCDPISEHNRLYWYRQTLGQGPEFLTYFQNEAQLEKSRLLSDRFSAERPKGSFSTLEIQRTEQGDSAMYLCASSPRPGGLPSGNTIYFGEGSWLTVV.

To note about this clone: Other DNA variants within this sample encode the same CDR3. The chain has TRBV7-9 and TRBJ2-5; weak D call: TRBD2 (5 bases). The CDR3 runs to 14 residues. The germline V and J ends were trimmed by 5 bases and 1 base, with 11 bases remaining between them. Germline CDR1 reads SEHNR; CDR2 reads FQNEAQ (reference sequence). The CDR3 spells CASSPRGRQETQYF. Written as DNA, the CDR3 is TGTGCCAGCAGCCCACGAGGGCGCCAAGAGACCCAGTACTTC.

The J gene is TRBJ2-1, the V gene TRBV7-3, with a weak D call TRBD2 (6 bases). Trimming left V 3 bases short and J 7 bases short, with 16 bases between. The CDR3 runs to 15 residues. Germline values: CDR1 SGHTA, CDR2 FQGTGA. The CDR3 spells CASSLNREKENEQFF. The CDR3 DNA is TGTGCCAGCAGCTTGAACCGGGAGAAAGAAAATGAGCAGTTCTTC. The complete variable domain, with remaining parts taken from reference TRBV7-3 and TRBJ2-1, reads GAGVSQTPSNKVTEKGKYVELRCDPISGHTALYWYRQSLGQGPEFLIYFQGTGAADDSGLPNDRFFAVRPEGSVSTLKIQRTERGDSAVYLCASSLNREKENEQFFGPGTRLTVL.